This T cell receptor beta chain derives from a study of preoperative IRX-2 immunotherapy in early breast cancer. Assay: immunoSEQ multiplex PCR; the TCRdb copy retains only in-frame clones and omits some. Of 90,000 to 100,000 clones detected, roughly 85% appear once; the ten largest clones hold about 1.9%. As to treatment: preoperative locoregional IRX-2 cytokine immunotherapy. Patients received preoperative, locoregional IRX-2 cytokine immunotherapy in a phase Ib study. The sequences come from tumor tissue, collected after IRX-2 immunotherapy. The clonotype was recovered from a human donor with breast cancer.

For the CDR3, the DNA is TGCGCCAGCAGCTTCCCCTCTCGCGTAGGGCTTTCCACCGGGGAGCTGTTTTTT. This translates into CASSFPSRVGLSTGELFF. The gene calls are TRBV5-1 and TRBJ2-2; D is unclear. V gave up 2 bases and J gave up 4 bases, with 21 bases separating them. The CDR3 spans 18 residues. Germline V gene data show CDR1 as SGHRS and CDR2 as YFSETQ.